This TCR beta chain was recorded in a study of T cell responses to AZD1222 COVID-19 vaccine. Study conclusions and caveats: Just 5 or 6 AZD1222 recipients tested seropositive at baseline. Among the donors, most were white British and more were female, and clonal diversity was possibly underestimated.

The V end was cut by 2 bases, the J end by 5 bases, with 7 bases between. The germline V gene has CDR1 MNHNS and CDR2 SASEGT. The CDR3 contains 13 residues. Note on this clone: Its specificity is not known.

Here immunoSEQ multiplex PCR was the method, and the copy in TCRdb shows in-frame clones only, minus some. The repertoire holds 95,000 to 100,000 clones, with just over 90% as singletons. The V and J genes are TRBV6-1 and TRBJ1-5; D is unclear. The sample here was peripheral blood, taken on day 0 of AZD1222 vaccination. The sequence came from an adult in good health. CDR3 coding DNA: TGTGCCAGCAGTGAATCTTTTTATCAGCCCCAGCATTTT. The encoded protein is CASSESFYQPQHF.